Sequencing of this T cell receptor beta chain was carried out in a study of shared clonotypes between healthy human individuals. Across the whole study: Donors were a couple of women and a few men aged 18 to 49.

Study findings and constraints: Larger estimated richness was generally seen in naive subsets than in memory subsets.

Germline loops: CDR1 MNHEY, CDR2 SMNVEV (reference sequence). The V gene end was trimmed by 3 bases and the J gene end by 7 bases; junction bases not matched to a gene: 11. CDR3 size: 15 residues. Generated by immunoSEQ multiplex PCR, the TCRdb table keeps only in-frame clones and is missing some. The repertoire consists of approximately 2.5 million clones, with 93% occurring once and the leading ten covering more than 0.35%. On this clone itself: Its antigen remains unidentified.

The V and J genes are TRBV27 and TRBJ1-1; TRBD1 aligns across 7 bases. Sequenced sample: naive CD4+ T cells from PBMCs. Documented subset: CD45RA+ positively selected. The TCR sequence derives from a man between 18 and 35 years old in good health. Some clones in this sample may be carry-over from other donors' samples. CDR3 loop: CASSLYTQGKGEAFF. The CDR3 DNA is TGTGCCAGCAGTTTGTATACACAGGGGAAGGGTGAAGCTTTCTTT.